The sample holds many counts of the clone carrying this T cell receptor (beta chain). This sample was taken from a study of T-cell memory formation after mild COVID-19. The CDR3 extends over 13 amino acids. Germline CDR1 MNHEY, CDR2 SVGEGT. V was cut by 7 bases and J by 6 bases, with 13 bases left in between. TCRdb processed the 5' RACE reads anew with MiXCR; each CDR3 protein has one entry. Altogether about 250,000 distinct CDR3 sequences are present, approximately 18% being singletons, with the ten largest covering approximately 22%. The origin of this receptor is a man between 18 and 35 years old who had mild COVID-19 (a few samples of this study predate the infection). Cell type and time point are not known. The sample was PBMCs or a T cell subset sorted from them (not recorded which). The V call is TRBV6-2 or TRBV6-3, the J call TRBJ2-1; D may be TRBD1 or TRBD2 (5 bases each). The CDR3 coding sequence is TGTGCCAGCACCGAGGGGAACCTCAATGAGCAGTTCTTC. This sequence encodes CASTEGNLNEQFF.